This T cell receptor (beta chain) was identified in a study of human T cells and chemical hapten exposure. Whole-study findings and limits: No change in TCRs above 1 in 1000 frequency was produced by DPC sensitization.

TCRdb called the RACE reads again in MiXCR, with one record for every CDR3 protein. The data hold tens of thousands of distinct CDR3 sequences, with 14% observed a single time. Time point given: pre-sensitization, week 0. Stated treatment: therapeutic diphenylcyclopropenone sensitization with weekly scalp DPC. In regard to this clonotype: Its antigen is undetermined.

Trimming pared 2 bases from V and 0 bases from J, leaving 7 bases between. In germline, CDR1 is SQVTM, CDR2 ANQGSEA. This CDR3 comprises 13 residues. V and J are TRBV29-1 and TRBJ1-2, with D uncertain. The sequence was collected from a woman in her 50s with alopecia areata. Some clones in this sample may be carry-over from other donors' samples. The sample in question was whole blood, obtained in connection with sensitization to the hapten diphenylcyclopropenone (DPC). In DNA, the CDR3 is TGCAGCGTTGAACGCGAAGCTAACTATGGCTACACCTTC. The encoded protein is CSVEREANYGYTF.